This TCR beta chain was captured in a study of control samples from healthy donors and cancer patients. Produced via immunoSEQ multiplex PCR; TCRdb's table is partial and in-frame only. This sample has approximately 190,000 clones, with over 80% found just once. The germline gives CDR1 SGHAT, CDR2 FQNNGV. V gave up 4 bases and J gave up 2 bases; unmatched junction bases: 3. The CDR3 runs 16 residues. The sequence came from a man aged 25 to 40 in good health. The chain has TRBV11-2 and TRBJ2-3; 13 bases map to TRBD2. Sequencing used blood. CDR3 amino acids: CASSSTSGGATDTQYF. The CDR3 coding sequence is TGTGCCAGCAGCTCAACTAGCGGGGGGGCCACAGATACGCAGTATTTT.